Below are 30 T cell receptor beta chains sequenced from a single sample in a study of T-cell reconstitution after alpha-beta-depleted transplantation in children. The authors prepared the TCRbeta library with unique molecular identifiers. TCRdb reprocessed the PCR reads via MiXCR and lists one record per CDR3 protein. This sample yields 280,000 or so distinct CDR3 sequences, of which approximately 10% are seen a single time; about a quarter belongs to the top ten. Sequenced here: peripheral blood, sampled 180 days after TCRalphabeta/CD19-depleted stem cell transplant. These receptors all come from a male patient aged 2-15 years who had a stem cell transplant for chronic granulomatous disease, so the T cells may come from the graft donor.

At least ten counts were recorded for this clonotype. The CDR3 region is CASSQAGGSGAEQFF. The CDR3 coding sequence is TGTGCCAGCAGCCAAGCGGGGGGAAGCGGGGCGGAGCAGTTCTTC. The gene calls are TRBV14 and TRBJ2-1, with 7 bases fitting TRBD2. Germline trimming cut 1 base from V and 10 bases from J; bases unmatched to any gene: 10. This CDR3 has 15 amino acids. CDR1 is SGHDN, CDR2 FVKESK, per germline. The full variable domain, completed using reference TRBV14 and TRBJ2-1, is EAGVTQFPSHSVIEKGQTVTLRCDPISGHDNLYWYRRVMGKEIKFLLHFVKESKQDESGMPNNRFLAERTGGTYSTLKVQPAELEDSGVYFCASSQAGGSGAEQFFGPGTRLTVL.

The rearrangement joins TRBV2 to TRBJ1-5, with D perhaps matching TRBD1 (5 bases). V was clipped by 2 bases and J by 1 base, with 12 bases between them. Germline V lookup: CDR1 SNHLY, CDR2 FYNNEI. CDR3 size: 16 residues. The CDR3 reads CASSEWGGPSNQPQHF. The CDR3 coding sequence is TGTGCCAGCAGTGAATGGGGGGGACCGAGCAATCAGCCCCAGCATTTT.

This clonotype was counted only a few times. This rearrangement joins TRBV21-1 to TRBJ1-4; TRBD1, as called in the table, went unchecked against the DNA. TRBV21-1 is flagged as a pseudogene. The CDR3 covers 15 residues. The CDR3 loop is CASSILPGGIEKLFF. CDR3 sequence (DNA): TGTGCCAGCAGCATACTACCAGGGGGCATTGAAAAACTGTTTTTT.

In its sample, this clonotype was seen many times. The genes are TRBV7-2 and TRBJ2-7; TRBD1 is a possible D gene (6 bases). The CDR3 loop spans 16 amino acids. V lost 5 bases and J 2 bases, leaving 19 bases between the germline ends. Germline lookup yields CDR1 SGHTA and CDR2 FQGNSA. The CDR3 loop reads CASSHTTGTRPYEQYF. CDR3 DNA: TGTGCCAGCAGCCACACCACCGGGACACGACCCTACGAGCAGTACTTC.

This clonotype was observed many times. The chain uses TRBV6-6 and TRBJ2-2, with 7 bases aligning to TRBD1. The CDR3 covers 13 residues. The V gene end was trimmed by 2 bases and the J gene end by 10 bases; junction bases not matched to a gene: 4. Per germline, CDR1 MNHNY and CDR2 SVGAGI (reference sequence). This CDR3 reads CASSYLDRVELFF. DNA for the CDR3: TGTGCCAGCAGTTACCTAGACAGGGTGGAGCTGTTTTTT.

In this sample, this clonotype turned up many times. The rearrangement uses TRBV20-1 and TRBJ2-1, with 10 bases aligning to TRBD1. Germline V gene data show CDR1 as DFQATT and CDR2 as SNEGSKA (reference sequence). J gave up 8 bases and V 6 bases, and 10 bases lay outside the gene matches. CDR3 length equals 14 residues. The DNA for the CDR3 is TGCAGTGCCGACCCGGGACAGGGGTTCCATGAGCAGTTCTTC. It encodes CSADPGQGFHEQFF.

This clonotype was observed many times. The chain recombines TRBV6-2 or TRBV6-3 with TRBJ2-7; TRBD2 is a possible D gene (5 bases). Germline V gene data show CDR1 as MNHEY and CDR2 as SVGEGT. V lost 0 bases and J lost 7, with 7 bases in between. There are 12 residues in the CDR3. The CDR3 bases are TGTGCCAGCAGTTACTCGACGGGGGAGCAGTACTTC. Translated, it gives CASSYSTGEQYF.

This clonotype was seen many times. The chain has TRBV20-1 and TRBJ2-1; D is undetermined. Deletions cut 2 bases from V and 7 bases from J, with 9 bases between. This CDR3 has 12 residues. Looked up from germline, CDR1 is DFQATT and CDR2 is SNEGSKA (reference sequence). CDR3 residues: CSARLGRNEQFF. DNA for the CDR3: TGCAGTGCTAGATTAGGAAGGAATGAGCAGTTCTTC.

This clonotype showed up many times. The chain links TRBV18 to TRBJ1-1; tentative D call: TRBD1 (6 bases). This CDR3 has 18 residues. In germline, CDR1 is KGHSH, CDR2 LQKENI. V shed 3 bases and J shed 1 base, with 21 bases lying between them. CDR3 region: CASSPLFRDTKGNTEAFF. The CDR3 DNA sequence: TGTGCCAGCTCACCGCTCTTCCGGGACACCAAGGGGAACACTGAAGCTTTCTTT.

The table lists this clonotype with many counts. The CDR3 reads CASSLIPTVYEQYF. The CDR3 coding sequence is TGTGCCAGCAGCTTAATCCCAACCGTCTACGAGCAGTACTTC. The rearrangement uses TRBV7-3 and TRBJ2-7, with D uncertain. Germline V gene data show CDR1 as SGHTA and CDR2 as FQGTGA. V shed 1 base and J shed 3 bases, with 10 bases lying between them. The CDR3 length is 14 residues.

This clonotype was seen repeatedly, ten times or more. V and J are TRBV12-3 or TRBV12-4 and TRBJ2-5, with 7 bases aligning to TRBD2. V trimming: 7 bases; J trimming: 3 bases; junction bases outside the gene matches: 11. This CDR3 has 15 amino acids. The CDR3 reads CASTQGRERKETQYF. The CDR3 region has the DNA TGTGCCAGCACCCAAGGGCGGGAGCGGAAAGAGACCCAGTACTTC.

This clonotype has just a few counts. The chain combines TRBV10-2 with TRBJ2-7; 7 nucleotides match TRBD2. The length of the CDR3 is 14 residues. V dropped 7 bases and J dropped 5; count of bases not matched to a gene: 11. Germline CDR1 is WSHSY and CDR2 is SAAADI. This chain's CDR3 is CASIGDRGGHEQYF. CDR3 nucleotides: TGCGCCAGCATTGGTGACCGGGGAGGGCACGAGCAGTACTTC.

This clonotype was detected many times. The CDR3 nucleotides are TGTGCCAGCAGTTCTCACACCTACGAGCAGTACTTC. Translation gives CASSSHTYEQYF. The J gene is TRBJ2-7, the V gene TRBV12-3 or TRBV12-4, with unresolved D. The CDR3 runs 12 residues. Deletions cut 4 bases from V and 2 bases from J, with 6 bases between.

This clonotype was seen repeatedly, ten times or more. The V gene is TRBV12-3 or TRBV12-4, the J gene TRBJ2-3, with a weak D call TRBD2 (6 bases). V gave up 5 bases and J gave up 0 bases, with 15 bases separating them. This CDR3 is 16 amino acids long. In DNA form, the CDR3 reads TGTGCCAGCAGTCCGGGGCGGGGTCCTAGCACAGATACGCAGTATTTT. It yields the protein CASSPGRGPSTDTQYF.

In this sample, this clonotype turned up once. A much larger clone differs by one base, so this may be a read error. The CDR3 reads CACSPPGQGTYEQYF. The CDR3, as DNA: TGTGCCTGCAGCCCCCCGGGGCAGGGAACCTACGAGCAGTACTTC. The chain couples TRBV7-9 to TRBJ2-7; D is tentatively TRBD1 or TRBD2 (5 bases each). Germline V CDR1 and CDR2: SEHNR, FQNEAQ (reference sequence). The CDR3 consists of 15 residues. Combining the CDR3 with reference TRBV7-9 and TRBJ2-7 gives the whole variable domain DTGVSQNPRHKITKRGQNVTFRCDPISEHNRLYWYRQTLGQGPEFLTYFQNEAQLEKSRLLSDRFSAERPKGSFSTLEIQRTEQGDSAMYLCACSPPGQGTYEQYFGPGTRLTVT.

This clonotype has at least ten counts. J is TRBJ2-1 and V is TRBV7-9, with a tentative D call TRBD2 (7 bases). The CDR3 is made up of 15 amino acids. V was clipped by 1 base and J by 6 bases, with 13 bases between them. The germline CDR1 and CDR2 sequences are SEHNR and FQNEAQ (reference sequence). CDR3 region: CASSLVGGPGNEQFF. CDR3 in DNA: TGTGCCAGCAGCTTAGTCGGGGGGCCTGGCAATGAGCAGTTCTTC.

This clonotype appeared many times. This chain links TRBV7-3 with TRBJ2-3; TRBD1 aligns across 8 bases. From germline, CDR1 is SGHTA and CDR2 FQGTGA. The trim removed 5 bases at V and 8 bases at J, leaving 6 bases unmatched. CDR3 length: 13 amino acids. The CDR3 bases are TGTGCCAGCAGCCCGGGACAGGTGCTTACGCAGTATTTT. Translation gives CASSPGQVLTQYF.

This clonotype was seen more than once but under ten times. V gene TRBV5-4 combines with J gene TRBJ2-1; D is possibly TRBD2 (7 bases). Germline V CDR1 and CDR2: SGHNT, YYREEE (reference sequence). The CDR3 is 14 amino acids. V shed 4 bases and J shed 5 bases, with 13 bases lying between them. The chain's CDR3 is CASSNRDYNNEQFF. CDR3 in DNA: TGTGCCAGCAGCAACAGGGACTACAACAATGAGCAGTTCTTC.

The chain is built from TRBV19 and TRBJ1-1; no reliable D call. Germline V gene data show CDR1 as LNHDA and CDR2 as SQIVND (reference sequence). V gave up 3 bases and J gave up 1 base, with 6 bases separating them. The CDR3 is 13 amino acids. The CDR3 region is CASSIKRNTEAFF. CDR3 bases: TGTGCCAGTAGTATCAAAAGGAACACTGAAGCTTTCTTT.

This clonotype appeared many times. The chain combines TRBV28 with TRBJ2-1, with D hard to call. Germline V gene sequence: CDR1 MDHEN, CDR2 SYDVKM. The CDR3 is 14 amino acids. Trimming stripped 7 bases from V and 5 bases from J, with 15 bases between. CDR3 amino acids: CASNLISRDNEQFF. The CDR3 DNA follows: TGTGCCAGCAACCTGATCTCCCGGGACAATGAGCAGTTCTTC. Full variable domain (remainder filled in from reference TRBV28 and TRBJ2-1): DVKVTQSSRYLVKRTGEKVFLECVQDMDHENMFWYRQDPGLGLRLIYFSYDVKMKEKGDIPEGYSVSREKKERFSLILESASTNQTSMYLCASNLISRDNEQFFGPGTRLTVL.

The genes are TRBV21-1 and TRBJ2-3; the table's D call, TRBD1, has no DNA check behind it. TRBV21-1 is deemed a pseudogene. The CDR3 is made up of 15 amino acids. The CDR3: CASSKVQGSTDTQYF. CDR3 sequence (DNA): TGTGCCAGCAGCAAAGTTCAGGGAAGCACAGATACGCAGTATTTT.

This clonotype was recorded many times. The CDR3 DNA reads as TGTGCCAGCAGCTTAGTACTTATCGATACGCAGTATTTT. As protein: CASSLVLIDTQYF. The chain recombines TRBV11-2 with TRBJ2-3; no clear D. V was shortened by 1 base and J by 6 bases, with 8 bases between the two germline ends. This CDR3 region has 13 residues. Germline lookup yields CDR1 SGHAT and CDR2 FQNNGV.

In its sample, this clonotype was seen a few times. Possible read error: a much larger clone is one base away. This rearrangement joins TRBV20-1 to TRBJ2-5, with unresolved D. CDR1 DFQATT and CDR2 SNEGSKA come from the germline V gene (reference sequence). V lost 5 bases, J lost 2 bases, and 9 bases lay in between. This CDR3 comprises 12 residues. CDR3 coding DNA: TGCAGTGCTGGCCCGCGACAAGAGACCCAGTACTTC. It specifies CSAGPRQETQYF.

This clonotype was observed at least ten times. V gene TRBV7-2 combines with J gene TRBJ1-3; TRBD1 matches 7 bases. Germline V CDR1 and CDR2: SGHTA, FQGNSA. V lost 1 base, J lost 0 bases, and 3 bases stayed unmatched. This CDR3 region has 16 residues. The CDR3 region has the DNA TGTGCCAGCAGCTTAGGGGGGACAGTCTCTGGAAACACCATATATTTT. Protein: CASSLGGTVSGNTIYF.

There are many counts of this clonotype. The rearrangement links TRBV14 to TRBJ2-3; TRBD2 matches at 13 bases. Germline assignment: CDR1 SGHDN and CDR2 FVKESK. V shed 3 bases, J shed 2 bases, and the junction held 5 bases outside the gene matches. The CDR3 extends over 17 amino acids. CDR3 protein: CASSHYGLAGATDTQYF. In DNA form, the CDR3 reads TGTGCCAGCAGCCACTACGGACTAGCGGGAGCCACAGATACGCAGTATTTT. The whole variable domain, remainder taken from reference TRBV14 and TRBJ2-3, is EAGVTQFPSHSVIEKGQTVTLRCDPISGHDNLYWYRRVMGKEIKFLLHFVKESKQDESGMPNNRFLAERTGGTYSTLKVQPAELEDSGVYFCASSHYGLAGATDTQYFGPGTRLTVL.

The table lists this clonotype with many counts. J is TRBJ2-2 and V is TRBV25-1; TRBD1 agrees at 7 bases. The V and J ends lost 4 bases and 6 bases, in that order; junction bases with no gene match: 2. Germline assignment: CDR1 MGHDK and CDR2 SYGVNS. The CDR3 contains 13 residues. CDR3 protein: CASSVTGAGELFF. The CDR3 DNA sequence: TGTGCCAGCAGTGTCACAGGGGCCGGGGAGCTGTTTTTT.

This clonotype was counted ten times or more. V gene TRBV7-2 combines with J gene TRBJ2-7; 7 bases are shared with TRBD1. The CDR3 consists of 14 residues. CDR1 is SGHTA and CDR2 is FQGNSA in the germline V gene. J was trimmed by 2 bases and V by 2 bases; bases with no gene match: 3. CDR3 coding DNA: TGTGCCAGCAGCTTATGGGGACAGACCTACGAGCAGTACTTC. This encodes CASSLWGQTYEQYF.

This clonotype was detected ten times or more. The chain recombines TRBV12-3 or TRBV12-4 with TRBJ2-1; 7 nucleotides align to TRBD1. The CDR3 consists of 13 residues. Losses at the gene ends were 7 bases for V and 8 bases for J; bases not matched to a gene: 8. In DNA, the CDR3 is TGTGCCAGCAACCCCGGGACAGCGTATGAGCAGTTCTTC. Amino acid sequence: CASNPGTAYEQFF.

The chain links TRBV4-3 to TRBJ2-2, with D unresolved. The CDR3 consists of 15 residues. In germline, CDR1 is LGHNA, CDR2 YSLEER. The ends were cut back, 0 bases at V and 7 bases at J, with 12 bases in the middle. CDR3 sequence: CASSQDVLVSGELFF. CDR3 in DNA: TGCGCCAGCAGCCAAGATGTCCTAGTCAGCGGGGAGCTGTTTTTT.

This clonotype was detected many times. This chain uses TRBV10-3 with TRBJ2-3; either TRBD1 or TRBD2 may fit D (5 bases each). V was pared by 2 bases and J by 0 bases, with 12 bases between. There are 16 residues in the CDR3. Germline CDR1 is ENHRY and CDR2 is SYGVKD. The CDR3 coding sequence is TGTGCCATCAGTGAGGGGGGAGACGCTAGCACAGATACGCAGTATTTT. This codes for CAISEGGDASTDTQYF.